The 32 T cell receptor beta chains in this list originate from one sample, sequenced in a study of blood T cell repertoires in COVID-19. Using immunoSEQ multiplex PCR, the repertoire was profiled, and TCRdb retains in-frame clones only, with some absent. The sample has about 26,000 clones, 92% seen once. Material: peripheral blood. Every receptor here comes from a human donor in a cohort sampled during active COVID-19.

V is TRBV7-2 and J is TRBJ2-7; perhaps TRBD2 as D (5 bases). CDR3 length: 14 residues. CDR1 and CDR2 (germline): SGHTA, FQGNSA. V was clipped by 5 bases and J by 3 bases, with 14 bases between them. CDR3 coding DNA: TGTGCCAGCAGCCCCTTAAACGGGGTCTACGAGCAGTACGTC. It translates to CASSPLNGVYEQYV.

The chain is built from TRBV6-5 and TRBJ1-2; tentatively, D is TRBD1 (6 bases). The germline V gene encodes CDR1 MNHEY and CDR2 SVGAGI. CDR3 length equals 14 residues. The germline V and J ends were trimmed by 11 bases and 1 base, with 17 bases remaining between them. In nucleotides, the CDR3 is TGTGCCTCGAGCGACAGGAATTTTAACTATGGCTACACCTTC. As protein: CASSDRNFNYGYTF.

As DNA, the CDR3 is TGTGCCAGCAGTTTGGGCAGCCTTTCTAATGAAAAACTGTTTTTT. This sequence encodes CASSLGSLSNEKLFF. V and J are TRBV27 and TRBJ1-4; D is ambiguous. The length of the CDR3 is 15 residues. Germline V gene sequence: CDR1 MNHEY, CDR2 SMNVEV (reference sequence). V dropped 3 bases and J dropped 3 bases, with 11 bases sitting between them.

The chain employs TRBV20-1 and TRBJ2-1, with D possibly being TRBD2 (6 bases). Germline V CDR1 and CDR2: DFQATT, SNEGSKA (reference sequence). The length of the CDR3 is 14 residues. V lost 3 bases and J 6 bases, leaving 15 bases between the germline ends. DNA of the CDR3: TGCAGTGCTAGTCACAAAACCGGGAGCAATGAGCAGTTCTTC. Its translation is CSASHKTGSNEQFF.

The rearrangement joins TRBV15 to TRBJ2-7, with TRBD2 identical over 9 bases. CDR3 size: 14 residues. From germline, CDR1 is LNHNV and CDR2 YYDKDF (reference sequence). V was pared by 4 bases and J by 2 bases, with 3 bases of the junction left unmatched. The DNA for the CDR3 is TGTGCCACCAGCAAAGGACTAGCGACCTACGAGCAGTACGTC. It yields the protein CATSKGLATYEQYV.

The J gene is TRBJ1-2, the V gene TRBV5-8; 8 bases are a match to TRBD1. The CDR3 is 12 residues long. CDR1 is SGHTS, CDR2 YDEGEE, per germline. After removal of 6 bases from V and 6 bases from J, the junction contained 4 bases not matched to a gene. The CDR3 DNA reads TGTGCCAGCACCAGGGGGCCAGATGGCTACACCTTC. This gives the protein CASTRGPDGYTF.

The chain employs TRBV12-5 and TRBJ1-6; 12 nucleotides line up with TRBD1. In germline, CDR1 is LGHNT, CDR2 FRNRAP. The CDR3 is made up of 14 amino acids. V was pared by 6 bases and J by 9 bases, with 3 bases of the junction left unmatched. CDR3 nucleotide sequence: TGTGCTAGTGGGGCGGGACAGGGGGCTTCACCCCTCCACTTT. Translation gives CASGAGQGASPLHF.

The chain is built from TRBV19 and TRBJ1-5; D is unclear. Trimming cost V 3 bases and J 4 bases, with 13 bases left between them. The germline gives CDR1 LNHDA, CDR2 SQIVND (reference sequence). CDR3 length: 15 amino acids. The CDR3 coding sequence is TGTGCCAGTAGTATCCGTTCGCGGGGAAATCAGCCCCAGCATTTT. Translated, it gives CASSIRSRGNQPQHF.

The rearrangement joins TRBV11-2 to TRBJ1-1; TRBD1 agrees at 7 bases. The V and J ends lost 5 bases and 8 bases, in that order; junction bases with no gene match: 17. Per germline, CDR1 SGHAT and CDR2 FQNNGV. This CDR3 region has 16 residues. CDR3 region: CASSKRQGIWSPEAFF. The CDR3 region has the DNA TGTGCCAGCAGCAAACGACAGGGTATATGGTCCCCGGAAGCTTTCTTT. The variable domain in full, with the rest retrieved from reference TRBV11-2 and TRBJ1-1, is EAGVAQSPRYKIIEKRQSVAFWCNPISGHATLYWYQQILGQGPKLLIQFQNNGVVDDSQLPKDRFSAERLKGVDSTLKIQPAKLEDSAVYLCASSKRQGIWSPEAFFGQGTRLTVV.

The rearrangement links TRBV6-4 to TRBJ2-1, with no clear D. Trimming took 2 bases from V and 9 from J, leaving 14 bases between them. Germline V gene sequence: CDR1 MRHNA, CDR2 SNTAGT. This CDR3 region has 14 residues. The CDR3 here is CASSDRPGLSEQFF. The CDR3 DNA sequence: TGTGCCAGCAGTGACCGCCCAGGTTTAAGTGAGCAGTTCTTC.

The chain is built from TRBV29-1 and TRBJ1-1; D remains ambiguous. Germline V CDR1 and CDR2: SQVTM, ANQGSEA. The ends were cut back, 4 bases at V and 9 bases at J, with 6 bases in the middle. This CDR3 comprises 9 residues. Here the CDR3 reads CSVGSQAFF. CDR3 bases: TGCAGCGTTGGGAGTCAAGCTTTCTTT. Combining the CDR3 with reference TRBV29-1 and TRBJ1-1 gives the whole variable domain SAVISQKPSRDICQRGTSLTIQCQVDSQVTMMFWYRQQPGQSLTLIATANQGSEATYESGFVIDKFPISRPNLTFSTLTVSNMSPEDSSIYLCSVGSQAFFGQGTRLTVV.

The chain employs TRBV7-2 and TRBJ2-1, with 13 bases fitting TRBD2. CDR1 SGHTA and CDR2 FQGNSA come from the germline V gene. Germline trimming cut 2 bases from V and 7 bases from J; bases unmatched to any gene: 5. This CDR3 is built from 16 residues. CDR3 DNA: TGTGCCAGCAGCTTAACTAGCGGGGGGGGTAATAATGAGCAGTTCTTC. Amino acid sequence: CASSLTSGGGNNEQFF.

V is TRBV3-1 (or the pseudogene TRBV3-2) and J is TRBJ1-2, with TRBD1 matching over 7 bases. Germline loops: CDR1 LGHDT, CDR2 YNNKEL (reference sequence). The CDR3 covers 18 residues. V lost 2 bases and J lost 0; bases outside the gene matches: 12. This CDR3 reads CASSQTGPGGRSNYGYTF. The DNA for the CDR3 is TGTGCCAGCAGCCAAACGGGGCCAGGGGGGAGGTCTAACTATGGCTACACCTTC.

This chain joins TRBV5-4 and TRBJ2-3; D perhaps matches TRBD2 (6 bases). Germline CDR1 is SGHNT and CDR2 is YYREEE (reference sequence). Trimming removed 0 bases from V and 6 bases from J, with 8 bases in between. The CDR3 is 13 amino acids. The CDR3 region is CASSLAGGDTQYF. CDR3 nucleotides: TGTGCCAGCAGCTTGGCCGGGGGTGATACGCAGTATTTT.

The chain carries TRBV9 and TRBJ2-7; the match to TRBD1 covers 7 bases. This CDR3 region has 15 residues. With 4 bases clipped from V and 7 bases from J, the junction kept 14 bases outside the gene matches. Germline CDR1 is SGDLS and CDR2 is YYNGEE. CDR3 sequence reads: CASSFYQGVTSEQYF. CDR3 nucleotides: TGTGCCAGCAGCTTCTACCAGGGGGTAACTTCAGAGCAGTACTTC.

The chain has TRBV9 and TRBJ1-3; maybe TRBD1 (5 bases). The germline V and J ends were trimmed by 0 bases and 2 bases, with 9 bases remaining between them. Germline V gene sequence: CDR1 SGDLS, CDR2 YYNGEE. The CDR3 consists of 15 residues. The CDR3 reads CASSVGRGTGNTIYF. CDR3 DNA: TGTGCCAGCAGCGTAGGGCGGGGGACTGGAAACACCATATATTTT.

The chain couples TRBV21-1 to TRBJ2-5; TRBD1 is taken as the D call from the table, unchecked against the DNA. TRBV21-1 is reported as a pseudogene. This CDR3 has 18 amino acids. CDR3 coding DNA: TGTGCCAGCACCGATAGCCTAAACCACAGGGCTTGCCAAGAGACCCAGTACTTC. Protein: CASTDSLNHRACQETQYF.

This sequence joins TRBV5-1 and TRBJ1-6; D uncertain. The ends were cut back, 3 bases at V and 9 bases at J, with 13 bases in the middle. This CDR3 is 14 amino acids long. Germline V gives CDR1 SGHRS, CDR2 YFSETQ. In nucleotides, the CDR3 is TGCGCCAGCAGCTCTGGGCAGTTTAGTTCACCCCTCCACTTT. Residues: CASSSGQFSSPLHF.

This clone was detected a few times. The CDR3, as DNA: TGCAGCGTTGTGGACAGGGTCTATGGCTACACCTTC. Protein product: CSVVDRVYGYTF. This rearrangement joins TRBV29-1 to TRBJ1-2; 8 bases map to TRBD1. CDR1 is SQVTM, CDR2 ANQGSEA, per germline. This CDR3 is built from 12 residues. The V gene end was trimmed by 4 bases and the J gene end by 4 bases; junction bases not matched to a gene: 2.

Only one count was recorded for this clone. This chain connects TRBV5-1 to TRBJ2-1; 8 bases are shared with TRBD1. Germline V gene data show CDR1 as SGHRS and CDR2 as YFSETQ. The CDR3 is 15 amino acids. The V segment lost 4 bases and the J segment 3 bases; nucleotides outside the gene matches: 6. Here the CDR3 DNA reads TGCGCCAGCAGCATGACAGGGGAGATCTACAATGAGCAGTTCTTC. Its protein product is CASSMTGEIYNEQFF.

This rearrangement joins TRBV25-1 to TRBJ2-5; 8 nucleotides match TRBD1. Germline loops: CDR1 MGHDK, CDR2 SYGVNS. The V segment lost 3 bases and the J segment 3 bases; nucleotides outside the gene matches: 15. The CDR3 covers 18 residues. The CDR3 here is CASSEPPSDRDYKETQYF. The DNA for the CDR3 is TGTGCCAGCAGTGAGCCGCCCTCGGACAGGGATTATAAAGAGACCCAGTACTTC. The whole variable domain, remainder taken from reference TRBV25-1 and TRBJ2-5, is EADIYQTPRYLVIGTGKKITLECSQTMGHDKMYWYQQDPGMELHLIHYSYGVNSTEKGDLSSESTVSRIRTEHFPLTLESARPSHTSQYLCASSEPPSDRDYKETQYFGPGTRLLVL.

The chain employs TRBV2 and TRBJ1-3, with a weak D call TRBD1 (6 bases). The V end was cut by 5 bases, the J end by 5 bases, with 16 bases between. Germline CDR1 is SNHLY and CDR2 is FYNNEI. The CDR3 is 15 amino acids. The CDR3, as DNA: TGTGCCAGCAGTTCAGACAGGATCAGGAGAAACACCATATATTTT. Its protein is CASSSDRIRRNTIYF.

The chain links TRBV2 to TRBJ1-3; D is perhaps TRBD1 (6 bases). The V and J ends lost 6 bases and 0 bases respectively, with 18 bases between them. The CDR3 covers 17 residues. Germline loops: CDR1 SNHLY, CDR2 FYNNEI. CDR3: CASRNRPQGHSGNTIYF. The DNA of the CDR3 is TGTGCCAGCAGAAACCGTCCCCAGGGACACTCTGGAAACACCATATATTTT.

The chain recombines TRBV3-1 (or the pseudogene TRBV3-2) with TRBJ1-5, with D possibly TRBD1 on 6 matching bases. V was trimmed by 5 bases and J by 6 bases, leaving 17 bases between them. Germline lookup yields CDR1 LGHDT and CDR2 YNNKEL (reference sequence). This CDR3 spans 15 amino acids. In nucleotides, the CDR3 is TGTGCCAGCAGCGCGAACAGGGTTTCAAGTCAGCCCCAGCATTTT. Protein product: CASSANRVSSQPQHF.

The chain has TRBV20-1 and TRBJ1-6; D unclear. V was shortened by 1 base and J by 12 bases, with 4 bases between the two germline ends. Germline V gene lookup returns CDR1 DFQATT and CDR2 SNEGSKA (reference sequence). This CDR3 is built from 10 residues. CDR3 in amino acids: CSARALPLHF. The CDR3 DNA reads TGCAGTGCTAGAGCTTTACCCCTCCACTTT.

This clone was observed a handful of times. V gene TRBV3-1 (or the pseudogene TRBV3-2) combines with J gene TRBJ2-5; D perhaps matches TRBD1 (6 bases). The germline V and J ends were trimmed by 4 bases and 6 bases, with 15 bases remaining between them. The CDR3 totals 14 residues. Germline CDR1 LGHDT, CDR2 YNNKEL (reference sequence). The CDR3 DNA follows: TGTGCCAGCAGCCGGAGCAGGGGTGGTCAGACCCAGTACTTC. Translated, it gives CASSRSRGGQTQYF.

The genes are TRBV15 and TRBJ2-2, with 8 bases identical to TRBD1. The CDR3 covers 15 residues. Germline V gene data show CDR1 as LNHNV and CDR2 as YYDKDF (reference sequence). Trimming at V came to 3 bases and at J to 7 bases, leaving 7 bases not matched to a gene. In DNA form, the CDR3 reads TGTGCCACCAGCAGGGACAGGGCGATGGGCGGGGAGCTGTTTTTT. Translated, it gives CATSRDRAMGGELFF. Full variable domain (rest looked up from reference TRBV15 and TRBJ2-2): DAMVIQNPRYQVTQFGKPVTLSCSQTLNHNVMYWYQQKSSQAPKLLFHYYDKDFNNEADTPDNFQSRRPNTSFCFLDIRSPGLGDTAMYLCATSRDRAMGGELFFGEGSRLTVL.

This clone appeared once. The chain is built from TRBV19 and TRBJ1-3; 9 bases are shared with TRBD1. Germline CDR1 reads LNHDA; CDR2 reads SQIVND (reference sequence). V shed 6 bases and J 2 bases; nucleotides not matched to a gene: 5. This CDR3 is 15 amino acids long. CDR3 protein: CASRNRQGAGNTIYF. DNA of the CDR3: TGTGCCAGTAGAAATCGACAGGGGGCTGGAAACACCATATATTTT.

The CDR3, as DNA: TGTGCCAGCAGTCTCCGTGACAGAGCTAACTATGGCTACACCTTC. Translated: CASSLRDRANYGYTF. The genes are TRBV6-5 and TRBJ1-2; D is perhaps TRBD1 (5 bases). Germline lookup yields CDR1 MNHEY and CDR2 SVGAGI. Trimming removed 5 bases at V and 0 bases at J, with 13 bases between. This CDR3 is 15 amino acids long.

The table lists this clone with a count of one. The chain carries TRBV11-2 and TRBJ1-1; 7 nucleotides line up with TRBD1. V lost 3 bases to trimming and J lost 5 bases; unmatched junction nucleotides: 3. The germline gives CDR1 SGHAT, CDR2 FQNNGV. The CDR3 contains 13 residues. CDR3 nucleotide sequence: TGTGCCAGCAGCTTCCAGGGGGAGACTGAAGCTTTCTTT. This codes for CASSFQGETEAFF.

The V and J genes are TRBV6-5 and TRBJ1-1; weak D call: TRBD1 (6 bases). CDR1 and CDR2 (germline): MNHEY, SVGAGI. Between the trimmed V and J ends, which lost 6 bases and 10 bases, there was a span of 18 bases. CDR3 length equals 13 residues. CDR3: CASSREGVEVAFF. The CDR3 bases are TGTGCCAGCAGCCGAGAGGGGGTGGAAGTAGCTTTCTTT.

The genes are TRBV27 and TRBJ2-1; 8 bases are a match to TRBD2. Germline V gene data show CDR1 as MNHEY and CDR2 as SMNVEV (reference sequence). The CDR3 sequence is 16 residues long. The V and J ends lost 1 base and 7 bases, in that order; junction bases with no gene match: 9. As DNA, the CDR3 is TGTGCCAGCAGTTTATGGCGGGGGGCGACGGGAAATGAGCAGTTCTTC. This codes for CASSLWRGATGNEQFF.